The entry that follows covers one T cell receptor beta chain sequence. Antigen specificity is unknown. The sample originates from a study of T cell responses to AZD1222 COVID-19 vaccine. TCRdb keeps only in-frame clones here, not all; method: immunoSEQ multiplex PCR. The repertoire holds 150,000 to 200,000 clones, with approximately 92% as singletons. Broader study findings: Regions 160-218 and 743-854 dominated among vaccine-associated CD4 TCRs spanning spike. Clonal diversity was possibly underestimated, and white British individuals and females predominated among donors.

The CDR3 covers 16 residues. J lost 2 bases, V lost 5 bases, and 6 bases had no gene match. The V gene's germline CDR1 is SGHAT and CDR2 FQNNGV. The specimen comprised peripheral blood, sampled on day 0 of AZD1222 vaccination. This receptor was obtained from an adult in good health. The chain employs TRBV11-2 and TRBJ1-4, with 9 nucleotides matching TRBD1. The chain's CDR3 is CASSLRQGGTNEKLFF. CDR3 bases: TGTGCCAGCAGCCTACGACAGGGGGGCACTAATGAAAAACTGTTTTTT.